This T cell receptor beta chain came from a study of T cell responses to AZD1222 COVID-19 vaccine. Data came from immunoSEQ multiplex PCR; TCRdb stores just in-frame clones and leaves some out. The sample shows tens of thousands of clones, more than 70% of them seen only once. Study-wide points: In the spike-specific TCR repertoire, nearly half reportedly target unmutated variant regions.

This clone was seen a few times. Antigen unknown. The CDR3 is 13 residues long. Germline values: CDR1 MDHEN, CDR2 SYDVKM. V was clipped by 0 bases and J by 6 bases, with 3 bases between them. J is TRBJ1-6 and V is TRBV28; D remains ambiguous. The sequence was obtained from an adult who received the AZD1222 COVID-19 vaccine. The sample in question was peripheral blood, obtained 28 days after the second AZD1222 dose. The CDR3 reads CASSLWRNSPLHF. CDR3 nucleotides: TGTGCCAGCAGTTTATGGCGTAATTCACCCCTCCACTTT.